This T cell receptor beta chain was captured in a study of blood T cell repertoires in COVID-19. Study context: Material from acute and convalescent COVID-19 was sourced from the United States, Italy and Spain. PBMCs, B-cell-depleted T cells, or T cells provided the cDNA or gDNA that made up the material.

This clone was found a few times. In the authors' methods: Nucleated cell number was recorded as an estimate derived from reference gene primer amplification. Produced via immunoSEQ multiplex PCR; TCRdb's table is partial and in-frame only. That table is the source of V, J and clone size, and D and trimming were worked out from the DNA. The table shows 70,000 to 100,000 clones, with 88% occurring only once. CDR3 length: 13 amino acids. CDR1 is SNHLY, CDR2 FYNNEI, per germline. Trimming left V 3 bases short and J 8 bases short, with 8 bases between. This sequence originates from a woman older than 75 with active COVID-19. Sequenced input: peripheral blood. This chain uses TRBV2 with TRBJ1-6; D gene ambiguous. The CDR3: CASSDGVYSPLHF. CDR3 DNA sequence: TGTGCCAGCAGTGACGGGGTGTATTCACCCCTCCACTTT.